The rows below give T cell receptor beta chains drawn from one sample of a study of T-cell reconstitution after alpha-beta-depleted transplantation in children. TCRdb passed the PCR reads through MiXCR, listing each CDR3 protein once. The sample consists of about 980,000 distinct CDR3 sequences, roughly 29% of them appearing once. The input for sequencing was PBMCs, mostly from graft donor cells, taken 360 days after TCRalphabeta/CD19-depleted stem cell transplant. Receptor source: a boy under three years old who had a stem cell transplant for SCID, so the T cells may come from the graft donor. Each CDR3 is given with its conserved first and last residue. A D gene is named only where the DNA matches it firmly. The listing skips clone size in some rows; elsewhere it reads once, few, many or a size class.

TRBV14	TRBJ2-7	NA	NA	TGTGCCAGCAGCCATCCGGGATGGTCCTACGAGCAGTACTTC	CASSHPGWSYEQYF
TRBV12-3/TRBV12-4	TRBJ2-4	TRBD1	NA	TGTGCCAGCAGCATCCGGGACAGGGCCAAAAACATTCAGTACTTC	CASSIRDRAKNIQYF
TRBV20-1	TRBJ1-5	TRBD1	NA	TGCAGTGCTAGTAGACAGGGGGTAAGTCAGCCCCAGCATTTT	CSASRQGVSQPQHF
TRBV3-1	TRBJ2-7	NA	many	TGTGCCAGCAGTCAGGGACCCTACGAGCAGTACTTC	CASSQGPYEQYF
TRBV15	TRBJ2-2	NA	NA	TGTGCCACCAGCAGAGGGGGGTACACCGGGGAGCTGTTTTTT	CATSRGGYTGELFF
TRBV10-2	TRBJ1-5	TRBD1	few	TGCGCCAGCAGTGATGGGCAGGGGGGCAATCAGCCCCAGCATTTT	CASSDGQGGNQPQHF
TRBV15	TRBJ2-4	TRBD1	NA	TGTGCCACCAGCAGAGATCGGGACAGATCCCTCAACATTCAGTACTTC	CATSRDRDRSLNIQYF
TRBV20-1	TRBJ1-5	NA	NA	TGCAGTGCCCGAAAGGAGGGCGGGGGGCCCCAGCATTTT	CSARKEGGGPQHF
TRBV21-1	TRBJ2-3	NA	few	TGTGCCAGCAGCCCTAGCGCCCGGGGGGCTATGACCGGCACAGATACGCAGTATTTT	CASSPSARGAMTGTDTQYF
TRBV10-2	TRBJ1-6	TRBD1	NA	TGCGCCAGTGACAGGGGGCCGTCACCCCTCCACTTT	CASDRGPSPLHF
TRBV27	TRBJ1-5	NA	few	TGTGCCAGCAGTCTCTCTTTGGCTCAGCCCCAGCATTTT	CASSLSLAQPQHF
TRBV15	TRBJ2-3	TRBD2	few	TGTGCCACCAGCAGACTGGGACTAGCGGGGAGTGCAGATACGCAGTATTTT	CATSRLGLAGSADTQYF
TRBV9	TRBJ2-7	NA	NA	TGTGCCAGCAGCGAGGCCGGGACCGGCGGCGAGCAGTACTTC	CASSEAGTGGEQYF
TRBV2	TRBJ2-1	TRBD1	few	TGTGCCAGCTTAGGGGGACAGAGTCTATTGGGCTATGAGCAGTTCTTC	CASLGGQSLLGYEQFF
TRBV20-1	TRBJ2-1	TRBD2	many	TGCAGCACAGATAGCGGGGGGGCAACCTACAATGAGCAGTTCTTC	CSTDSGGATYNEQFF
TRBV20-1	TRBJ2-7	TRBD1	few	TGCAGTGCTATCGAGAGACAGGGGTACGAGCAGTACTTC	CSAIERQGYEQYF
TRBV2	TRBJ2-7	NA	NA	TGTGCCAGCAGTGGGGCCCAGGGTGTCTGGGAGCAGTACTTC	CASSGAQGVWEQYF
TRBV5-1	TRBJ2-5	TRBD1	many	TGCGCCAGCAGTCTTGGCGACAGGGACCCGGCGGAGACCCAGTACTTC	CASSLGDRDPAETQYF
TRBV5-5	TRBJ1-1	NA	few	TGTGCCAGCAACACACTTCTCAGGGTGAACACTGAAGCTTTCTTT	CASNTLLRVNTEAFF
TRBV5-1	TRBJ2-5	NA	NA	TGCGCCAGCAGGACGGGGCCAGCCCAAGAGACCCAGTACTTC	CASRTGPAQETQYF
TRBV4-2	TRBJ2-5	NA	NA	TGTGCCAGCAGCCAAGATAATACCGACAGAATCCAAGAGACCCAGTACTTC	CASSQDNTDRIQETQYF
TRBV12-3/TRBV12-4	TRBJ2-5	NA	NA	TGTGCCAGCAGTATACAGGCTAACTGGGTTGAGACCCAGTACTTC	CASSIQANWVETQYF
TRBV15	TRBJ2-1	TRBD2	few	TGTGCCACCAGCAGAGAGGGAGCGGGACCCAATGAGCAGTTCTTC	CATSREGAGPNEQFF
TRBV6-6	TRBJ2-3	NA	few	TGTGCCAGCAAGACCGGGGTGGCGCAGTATTTT	CASKTGVAQYF
TRBV5-5	TRBJ2-5	NA	NA	TGTGCCAGCAGCTTGGAGGCTCGGGACCTCTTCCAAGAGACCCAGTACTTC	CASSLEARDLFQETQYF
TRBV18	TRBJ1-1	NA	few	TGTGCCAGCTCATCCGGAATTCTCAAGGACACTGAAGCTTTCTTT	CASSSGILKDTEAFF
TRBV4-1	TRBJ1-5	NA	NA	TGCGCCAGCAGCCAAGATTGGGGAAACAATCAGCCCCAGCATTTT	CASSQDWGNNQPQHF
TRBV10-3	TRBJ2-3	NA	NA	TGTGCCATCAGTCAACTTAGCACAGATACGCAGTATTTT	CAISQLSTDTQYF
TRBV5-6	TRBJ2-5	TRBD2	NA	TGTGCCAGCAGCTTGGGGGCCGGACTAGCAGGGGAGACCCAGTACTTC	CASSLGAGLAGETQYF
TRBV6-1	TRBJ1-2	TRBD1	NA	TGTGCCAGCAGTCGACAGGGGGCGAATGGCTACACCTTC	CASSRQGANGYTF
TRBV7-8	TRBJ2-3	TRBD2	few	TGTGCCAGCAGCTTAGCGTTACTAGCGGGGGGGTCGACAGATACGCAGTATTTT	CASSLALLAGGSTDTQYF
TRBV29-1	TRBJ1-1	NA	NA	TGCGGCGGGGCCGAAGCTTTGAACACTGAAGCTTTCTTT	CGGAEALNTEAFF
TRBV7-8	TRBJ1-5	NA	NA	TGTGCCAGCAGCCGGGGGGCAGGGAATAGCAATCAGCCCCAGCATTTT	CASSRGAGNSNQPQHF
TRBV9	TRBJ2-7	TRBD2	few	TGTGCCAGCAGCCCGGGAGGGTCATACTCCTACGAGCAGTACTTC	CASSPGGSYSYEQYF
TRBV5-1	TRBJ2-7	NA	NA	TGCGCCAGCAGCTTGGCCGAGGGACTGGGCTACGAGCAGTACTTC	CASSLAEGLGYEQYF
TRBV12-3/TRBV12-4	TRBJ2-7	NA	NA	TGTGCCAGCAGCTTATACGACACGTCCTACGAGCAGTACTTC	CASSLYDTSYEQYF
TRBV6-5	TRBJ2-2	TRBD1	NA	TGTGCCAGCAGTTATTGGGGACAGGGGAACACCGGGGAGCTGTTTTTT	CASSYWGQGNTGELFF
TRBV20-1	TRBJ2-3	TRBD2	NA	TGCAGTGCGCAAACTAGCGGGTGGGCAGATACGCAGTATTTT	CSAQTSGWADTQYF
TRBV20-1	TRBJ2-1	TRBD1	many	TGCAGTGCTAGAGGCCAGGGGGACTACAATGAGCAGTTCTTC	CSARGQGDYNEQFF
TRBV20-1	TRBJ2-1	NA	few	TGCAGTGTGGGTAGTGGGAGAAATGAGCAGTTCTTC	CSVGSGRNEQFF
TRBV18	TRBJ2-3	TRBD2	few	TGTGCCAGCTCACCAGGACTAGTCTTGGGCGATACGCAGTATTTT	CASSPGLVLGDTQYF
TRBV12-3/TRBV12-4	TRBJ2-3	NA	NA	TGTGCCAGCACCAGAGATCCCGGGAAAAGCACAGATACGCAGTATTTT	CASTRDPGKSTDTQYF
TRBV11-2	TRBJ2-5	TRBD2	NA	TGTGCCAGCAGCTTCACTAGCGGGGGGGCCCATGAGACCCAGTACTTC	CASSFTSGGAHETQYF
TRBV4-2	TRBJ2-3	NA	few	TGTGCCAGCAGCCAAGATAGGCAGGGAAGGTCAGATACGCAGTATTTT	CASSQDRQGRSDTQYF
TRBV7-8	TRBJ2-7	NA	NA	TGTGCCAGCAGCTTATACTTATACTACGAGCAGTACTTC	CASSLYLYYEQYF